One T cell receptor beta chain is described in this entry. A multiplex PCR was run with 60 Vbeta primers and 13 Jbeta primers. Using immunoSEQ multiplex PCR, the repertoire was profiled, and TCRdb retains in-frame clones only, with some absent. The repertoire holds about 160,000 clones, 80% seen once, with around 6.9% in the top ten. V shed 6 bases and J 8 bases; nucleotides not matched to a gene: 5. This CDR3 has 12 residues. The germline V gene has CDR1 LNHDA and CDR2 SQIVND (reference sequence). The data originate from a study of cytomegalovirus exposure and HLA in healthy donors. The sequence was collected from a male donor in good health and CMV-seropositive. Sequencing used PBMCs. The chain links TRBV19 to TRBJ1-2, with TRBD1 matching over 8 bases. For the CDR3, the DNA is TGTGCCAGTAGCTGGACAGGGAACGGCTACACCTTC. Translation gives CASSWTGNGYTF. Looking up the rest from reference TRBV19 and TRBJ1-2 gives the full variable domain: DGGITQSPKYLFRKEGQNVTLSCEQNLNHDAMYWYRQDPGQGLRLIYYSQIVNDFQKGDIAEGYSVSREKKESFPLTVTSAQKNPTAFYLCASSWTGNGYTFGSGTRLTVV.